A single sample is the source of the 17 T cell receptor beta chains below, sequenced in a study of blood T cell repertoires in COVID-19. Produced via immunoSEQ multiplex PCR; TCRdb's table is partial and in-frame only. This table holds approximately 170,000 clones, roughly four fifths found once. Sample: peripheral blood. All receptors derive from a human donor in a cohort sampled during active COVID-19.

This clone has just a few counts. The rearrangement uses TRBV7-9 and TRBJ1-6; D ambiguous. CDR1 is SEHNR, CDR2 FQNEAQ, per germline (reference sequence). The CDR3 extends over 12 amino acids. The ends were cut back, 5 bases at V and 11 bases at J, with 10 bases in the middle. In DNA, the CDR3 is TGTGCCAGCAGCCACGCGGGGACACCCCTCCACTTT. Amino acids: CASSHAGTPLHF.

This clone was detected only once. This chain links TRBV7-2 with TRBJ2-5; possible D gene TRBD2, 5 bases. This CDR3 is 14 amino acids long. Per germline, CDR1 SGHTA and CDR2 FQGNSA. Trimming pared 3 bases from V and 4 bases from J, leaving 12 bases between. The DNA for the CDR3 is TGTGCCAGCAGCTTTAATGGTGGAGGAGAGACCCAGTACTTC. Translating it yields CASSFNGGGETQYF.

V gene TRBV15 combines with J gene TRBJ2-3; TRBD2 matches 12 bases. Losses at the gene ends were 2 bases for V and 2 bases for J; bases not matched to a gene: 5. CDR3 length equals 17 residues. The germline CDR1 and CDR2 sequences are LNHNV and YYDKDF (reference sequence). The CDR3 region has the DNA TGTGCCACCAGCAGAAAACTAGCGGGGGGACTCACAGATACGCAGTATTTT. Its translation: CATSRKLAGGLTDTQYF.

This clone has only a few counts. This sequence joins TRBV6-2 or TRBV6-3 and TRBJ1-1; D possibly corresponds to TRBD1 (5 bases). Per the germline V gene, CDR1 is MNHEY and CDR2 is SVGEGT. Trimming took off 4 bases at V and 1 base at J, with 10 bases between the two ends. CDR3 length: 14 amino acids. Written as DNA, the CDR3 is TGTGCCAGCAGTTGGGGCCAAACGAACACTGAAGCTTTCTTT. It codes for CASSWGQTNTEAFF.

CDR3 region: CASSQAGYEQFF. The CDR3 DNA follows: TGTGCCAGCAGCCAGGCGGGGTATGAGCAGTTCTTC. This chain connects TRBV11-3 to TRBJ2-1; D is perhaps TRBD2 (6 bases). The CDR3 runs to 12 residues. Germline V gives CDR1 SGHNT, CDR2 YENEEA. Trimming pared 5 bases from V and 8 bases from J, leaving 10 bases between.

This clone came up many times. This chain joins TRBV4-1 and TRBJ1-1; D is undetermined. The CDR3 is made up of 16 amino acids. Per germline, CDR1 MGHRA and CDR2 YSYEKL. The V gene lost 1 base and the J gene lost 8 bases, with 20 bases spanning the gap. The CDR3 reads CASSQGLLRRYGEAFF. The CDR3 coding sequence is TGCGCCAGCAGCCAAGGCCTACTCCGCAGGTACGGCGAAGCTTTCTTT.

The rearrangement uses TRBV4-3 and TRBJ1-5; maybe TRBD1 (5 bases). The CDR3 is 15 residues long. Trimming removed 4 bases at V and 5 bases at J, with 15 bases between. Germline V lookup: CDR1 LGHNA, CDR2 YSLEER. CDR3 sequence: CASSRETDPHQPQHF. CDR3 nucleotides: TGCGCCAGCAGCCGCGAGACAGACCCCCATCAGCCCCAGCATTTT.

This chain uses TRBV7-2 with TRBJ2-3; 11 bases are a match to TRBD1. Per germline, CDR1 SGHTA and CDR2 FQGNSA. V shed 6 bases, J shed 0 bases, and the junction held 5 bases outside the gene matches. CDR3 size: 16 residues. CDR3 nucleotide sequence: TGTGCCAGCAGATCGGGACAGGGGGGAAGCACAGATACGCAGTATTTT. Translation gives CASRSGQGGSTDTQYF.

With regard to this clone: This specimen includes other DNA sequences encoding the same CDR3. The rearrangement joins TRBV4-3 to TRBJ2-3, with TRBD2 identical over 9 bases. This CDR3 has 16 amino acids. CDR1 and CDR2 (germline): LGHNA, YSLEER. J was trimmed by 3 bases and V by 0 bases; bases with no gene match: 4. The CDR3 reads CASSQDTSGRTDTQYF. The CDR3, as DNA: TGCGCCAGCAGCCAAGATACGAGCGGGAGGACAGATACGCAGTATTTT.

This sequence joins TRBV11-2 and TRBJ1-1; 7 bases agree with TRBD1. CDR1 and CDR2 (germline): SGHAT, FQNNGV. With 7 bases clipped from V and 4 bases from J, the junction kept 9 bases outside the gene matches. This CDR3 spans 14 amino acids. The CDR3 protein is CASTSGGFATEAFF. As DNA, the CDR3 is TGTGCCAGCACTTCAGGGGGGTTTGCCACTGAAGCTTTCTTT.

This rearrangement joins TRBV3-1 (or the pseudogene TRBV3-2) to TRBJ1-4, with no clear D. CDR3 length: 16 amino acids. Germline CDR1 reads LGHDT; CDR2 reads YNNKEL (reference sequence). V lost 1 base to trimming and J lost 7 bases, with 16 bases between them. CDR3 sequence: CASSQAPQLQFEKLFF. DNA of the CDR3: TGTGCCAGCAGCCAAGCCCCACAGCTACAATTTGAAAAACTGTTTTTT.

The genes are TRBV6-2 or TRBV6-3 and TRBJ2-2, with 10 bases lining up with TRBD2. The CDR3 covers 15 residues. Unmatched junction bases numbered 1, after V lost 2 bases and J lost 4 bases. Looked up from germline, CDR1 is MNHEY and CDR2 is SVGEGT. CDR3 in DNA: TGTGCCAGCAGTTACGAGCGGGGGGGCACCGGGGAGCTGTTTTTT. Encoded protein: CASSYERGGTGELFF.

V is TRBV4-3 and J is TRBJ2-6, with 8 bases aligning to TRBD2. Losses at the gene ends were 3 bases for V and 2 bases for J; bases not matched to a gene: 6. The CDR3 extends over 17 amino acids. Germline assignment: CDR1 LGHNA and CDR2 YSLEER. The CDR3 loop is CASSQVPGGTGANVLTF. The CDR3 bases are TGCGCCAGCAGCCAGGTACCGGGGGGGACTGGGGCCAACGTCCTGACTTTC.

This clone was recorded once. This rearrangement joins TRBV19 to TRBJ1-5; 7 bases are shared with TRBD1. Trimming cost V 2 bases and J 6 bases; bases outside gene matches: 10. Germline lookup yields CDR1 LNHDA and CDR2 SQIVND (reference sequence). The length of the CDR3 is 16 residues. CDR3 protein: CASSIKVGTVSQPQHF. As DNA, the CDR3 is TGTGCCAGTAGTATAAAGGTGGGGACAGTTAGTCAGCCCCAGCATTTT.

V gene TRBV14 combines with J gene TRBJ2-7; 9 nucleotides line up with TRBD2. This CDR3 is 13 amino acids long. With V trimmed by 8 bases and J by 2 bases, 4 bases remained unmatched. Germline V gene sequence: CDR1 SGHDN, CDR2 FVKESK. The chain's CDR3 is CASQAGGAYEQYF. In nucleotides, the CDR3 is TGTGCCAGCCAAGCGGGAGGCGCCTACGAGCAGTACTTC.

The chain has TRBV21-1 and TRBJ2-5; the table calls TRBD2, which could not be checked here. TRBV21-1 is deemed a pseudogene. The CDR3 has 13 residues. The CDR3 reads CASSKIGGETQYF. The CDR3 DNA follows: TGTGCCAGCAGCAAGATCGGGGGGGAGACCCAGTACTTC.

The chain links TRBV6-5 to TRBJ1-2, with D possibly matching TRBD1 (5 bases). The V gene lost 5 bases and the J gene lost 8 bases, with 15 bases spanning the gap. This CDR3 has 13 amino acids. Looked up from germline, CDR1 is MNHEY and CDR2 is SVGAGI. CDR3 in amino acids: CASSLGVFGGYTF. The DNA of the CDR3 is TGTGCCAGCAGTCTAGGGGTTTTCGGGGGCTACACCTTC.